The 12 T cell receptor beta chains in this list originate from one sample, sequenced in a study of T cell responses to AZD1222 COVID-19 vaccine. Profiling relied on immunoSEQ multiplex PCR, and the TCRdb table lists in-frame clones only, not all of them. This sample has 50,000 to 70,000 clones; around 83% occur once, and the top ten carry about 21%. Here the sequenced sample was peripheral blood, taken on day 0 of MenACWY control vaccination. Receptor source: an adult in good health.

The J gene is TRBJ2-3, the V gene TRBV6-1; tentatively, D is TRBD2 (6 bases). The CDR3 extends over 14 amino acids. V lost 3 bases to trimming and J lost 5 bases, with 12 bases between them. Germline-derived CDR1 and CDR2 are MNHNS and SASEGT. CDR3 amino acids: CASSDSGAGDTQYF. CDR3 nucleotide sequence: TGTGCCAGCAGTGATTCGGGAGCGGGAGATACGCAGTATTTT.

The V gene is TRBV29-1, the J gene TRBJ1-5, with unresolved D. Between the trimmed V and J ends, which lost 6 bases and 4 bases, there was a span of 16 bases. Germline V gives CDR1 SQVTM, CDR2 ANQGSEA. This CDR3 spans 14 amino acids. CDR3 sequence reads: CSVWAGAENQPQHF. The DNA for the CDR3 is TGCAGCGTGTGGGCAGGAGCAGAGAATCAGCCCCAGCATTTT.

V gene TRBV7-2 combines with J gene TRBJ2-7; 7 bases align to TRBD2. Germline CDR1 SGHTA, CDR2 FQGNSA. CDR3 length: 14 residues. V gave up 4 bases and J gave up 6 bases; unmatched junction bases: 9. The CDR3 region is CASSSERLASEQYF. CDR3 in DNA: TGTGCCAGCAGCTCCGAAAGACTAGCTTCCGAGCAGTACTTC.

This chain joins TRBV5-4 and TRBJ2-1, with 7 bases that match TRBD2. Germline V gene data show CDR1 as SGHNT and CDR2 as YYREEE (reference sequence). The CDR3 length is 15 residues. V trimming: 3 bases; J trimming: 3 bases; junction bases outside the gene matches: 6. DNA for the CDR3: TGTGCCAGCAGCTCCGGGACTACCGACTACAATGAGCAGTTCTTC. It codes for CASSSGTTDYNEQFF.

CDR3 nucleotide sequence: TGTGCCAGCACCCCGGGGAATCAGCCCCAGCATTTT. This translates into CASTPGNQPQHF. The V call is TRBV28, the J call TRBJ1-5; D uncertain. With 7 bases removed from V and 4 bases from J, the gap between germline ends came to 8 bases. CDR1 and CDR2 from the germline V gene are MDHEN and SYDVKM. This CDR3 is 12 amino acids long.

This clone was seen only a few times. The CDR3 protein is CASSFDRGGEQYF. The CDR3 DNA sequence: TGTGCCAGCAGCTTCGACAGGGGAGGCGAGCAGTACTTC. J is TRBJ2-7 and V is TRBV7-9; TRBD1 agrees at 8 bases. The CDR3 runs 13 residues. V was clipped by 3 bases and J by 6 bases; unmatched bases: 4. Looked up from germline, CDR1 is SEHNR and CDR2 is FQNEAQ (reference sequence).

The genes are TRBV18 and TRBJ2-3; 8 bases agree with TRBD2. Germline V lookup: CDR1 KGHSH, CDR2 LQKENI. J lost 7 bases, V lost 2 bases, and 2 bases had no gene match. CDR3 length: 13 amino acids. CDR3 residues: CASSPAGGNTQYF. In DNA, the CDR3 is TGTGCCAGCTCACCAGCGGGAGGCAATACGCAGTATTTT.

This clone was recorded only once. The chain couples TRBV9 to TRBJ1-2, with 8 bases fitting TRBD1. Germline CDR1 and CDR2: SGDLS and YYNGEE. V lost 0 bases to trimming and J lost 4 bases; unmatched junction nucleotides: 5. This CDR3 has 15 amino acids. The CDR3 nucleotides read TGTGCCAGCAGCGTAGTTGACAGGGGTGGCTATGGCTACACCTTC. Residues: CASSVVDRGGYGYTF.

This clone was counted only a few times. The chain links TRBV3-1 (or the pseudogene TRBV3-2) to TRBJ2-1; TRBD1 agrees at 7 bases. Unmatched junction bases numbered 10, after V lost 1 base and J lost 7 bases. This CDR3 has 16 amino acids. Looked up from germline, CDR1 is LGHDT and CDR2 is YNNKEL (reference sequence). CDR3 region: CASSQAGQLISNEQFF. As DNA, the CDR3 is TGTGCCAGCAGCCAAGCGGGACAGCTGATATCGAATGAGCAGTTCTTC.

This clone was detected only a few times. As DNA, the CDR3 is TGCGCCAGCAGCCATACACAGGGAGGGAACGAGCAGTACTTC. Its protein is CASSHTQGGNEQYF. This chain uses TRBV4-1 with TRBJ2-7; the D gene is possibly TRBD2 (7 bases). Germline assignment: CDR1 MGHRA and CDR2 YSYEKL. Trimming cost V 3 bases and J 5 bases, with 14 bases left between them. The CDR3 totals 14 residues.

This chain connects TRBV7-2 to TRBJ1-5, with TRBD1 matching 8 bases. Germline-derived CDR1 and CDR2 are SGHTA and FQGNSA. J gave up 4 bases and V 5 bases, and 4 bases lay outside the gene matches. The CDR3 loop spans 14 amino acids. As DNA, the CDR3 is TGTGCCAGCAGCAGACAGGGGTGGAATCAGCCCCAGCATTTT. Its protein product is CASSRQGWNQPQHF.

This chain connects TRBV9 to TRBJ2-3; 9 nucleotides match TRBD2. The J segment lost 0 bases and the V segment lost 6 bases, leaving 2 bases of the junction unmatched. Germline CDR1 SGDLS, CDR2 YYNGEE. This CDR3 contains 14 residues. CDR3 residues: CASTAGGSTDTQYF. The CDR3 nucleotides read TGTGCCAGCACGGCGGGAGGGAGCACAGATACGCAGTATTTT.